These 11 T cell receptor beta chains share one sample of origin, sequenced in a study of identical twins. TCRdb passed the 5' RACE reads through MiXCR, listing each CDR3 protein once. Among 450,000 or so distinct CDR3 sequences, roughly 24% were seen once, and the ten largest hold around 3%. The sample was also reused in another study, on T cells expressing NK-cell markers.

The sample comprised CD4+ T cells sorted from blood. The receptors shown here come from a woman under 30 in good health.

This clonotype was found a few times. V usage is TRBV29-1 and J usage is TRBJ2-7, with D possibly TRBD1 on 6 matching bases. V shed 6 bases and J shed 0 bases, with 9 bases lying between them. Germline CDR1 reads SQVTM; CDR2 reads ANQGSEA. The CDR3 is made up of 12 amino acids. In DNA, the CDR3 is TGCAGCGTCCGACAGGCCTCCTACGAGCAGTACTTC. Protein sequence: CSVRQASYEQYF.

CDR3 in DNA: TGTGCCAGCAGCCAGGCGGGGTCTAAAACCGGGGAGCTGTTTTTT. Protein: CASSQAGSKTGELFF. The V and J genes are TRBV7-2 and TRBJ2-2; weak D call: TRBD2 (6 bases). CDR3 size: 15 residues. V was cut by 5 bases and J by 5 bases, with 15 bases left in between. The germline V gene encodes CDR1 SGHTA and CDR2 FQGNSA.

There are a few counts of this clonotype. This sequence joins TRBV6-5 and TRBJ2-7; D might be TRBD1 (5 bases). Germline V gives CDR1 MNHEY, CDR2 SVGAGI. The CDR3 has 15 amino acids. V was cut by 0 bases and J by 2 bases, with 11 bases left in between. The DNA for the CDR3 is TGTGCCAGCAGTTACTCGTATGGGGCAACCTACGAGCAGTACTTC. Translating gives CASSYSYGATYEQYF.

This clonotype has at least ten counts. The chain links TRBV12-3 or TRBV12-4 to TRBJ2-1; D gene uncertain. The CDR3 has 12 amino acids. The V gene lost 5 bases and the J gene lost 8 bases, with 10 bases spanning the gap. CDR3 sequence: CASSHPVDEQFF. The CDR3 DNA reads TGTGCCAGCAGTCACCCAGTCGATGAGCAGTTCTTC.

This clonotype was seen at least ten times. The rearrangement uses TRBV11-2 and TRBJ2-7; no reliable D call. This CDR3 is 15 amino acids long. V lost 5 bases and J lost 0, with 14 bases in between. Germline CDR1 is SGHAT and CDR2 is FQNNGV. CDR3 amino acids: CASSPVGPNSYEQYF. The CDR3 bases are TGTGCCAGCAGCCCCGTTGGACCTAACTCCTACGAGCAGTACTTC.

This clonotype was counted between two and nine times. The genes are TRBV20-1 and TRBJ2-4, with a weak D call TRBD1 (6 bases). Per germline, CDR1 DFQATT and CDR2 SNEGSKA (reference sequence). The CDR3 spans 15 residues. V gave up 0 bases and J gave up 1 base, with 10 bases separating them. In DNA form, the CDR3 reads TGCAGTGCTAGAGATCCCAGGGGTGCCAAAAACATTCAGTACTTC. Translating it yields CSARDPRGAKNIQYF.

This clonotype appeared a few times. The chain carries TRBV12-3 or TRBV12-4 and TRBJ2-1, with D unclear. Between the trimmed V and J ends, which lost 6 bases and 4 bases, there was a span of 19 bases. This CDR3 contains 16 residues. The CDR3 DNA follows: TGTGCCAGCAGCTCTAGTGCCCCGTCCCTATACAATGAGCAGTTCTTC. Its translation: CASSSSAPSLYNEQFF.

The chain employs TRBV6-1 and TRBJ2-4, with D possibly TRBD1 on 6 matching bases. CDR3 size: 14 residues. In germline, CDR1 is MNHNS, CDR2 SASEGT. The V gene lost 5 bases and the J gene lost 0 bases, with 8 bases spanning the gap. Here the CDR3 DNA reads TGTGCCAGCAGTACAGGGATAGCCAAAAACATTCAGTACTTC. Its protein is CASSTGIAKNIQYF.

The chain recombines TRBV25-1 with TRBJ2-3; D is possibly TRBD1 (6 bases). This CDR3 is 13 amino acids long. V dropped 7 bases and J dropped 4 bases, with 12 bases sitting between them. CDR1 is MGHDK, CDR2 SYGVNS, per germline. CDR3: CASKLAGADTQYF. In DNA form, the CDR3 reads TGTGCCAGCAAATTGGCAGGGGCAGATACGCAGTATTTT.

This clonotype was counted ten times or more. CDR3 amino acids: CASRPGLAGSYEQYF. CDR3 coding DNA: TGTGCCAGCAGACCTGGACTAGCGGGGTCCTACGAGCAGTACTTC. The rearrangement uses TRBV12-3 or TRBV12-4 and TRBJ2-7; 12 positions agree with TRBD2. The CDR3 consists of 15 residues. The ends lost 6 bases at V and 1 base at J; junction bases unmatched: 4.

The chain has TRBV5-6 and TRBJ2-4; D uncertain. Trimming left V 1 base short and J 12 bases short, with 17 bases between. Germline CDR1 reads SGHDT; CDR2 reads YYEEEE. This CDR3 spans 14 amino acids. This CDR3 is CASSLTTVGGDQYF. The CDR3 DNA is TGTGCCAGCAGCTTGACCACAGTCGGCGGTGATCAGTACTTC. Full variable domain (outside the CDR3, taken from reference TRBV5-6 and TRBJ2-4): DAGVTQSPTHLIKTRGQQVTLRCSPKSGHDTVSWYQQALGQGPQFIFQYYEEEERQRGNFPDRFSGHQFPNYSSELNVNALLLGDSALYLCASSLTTVGGDQYFGAGTRLSVL.